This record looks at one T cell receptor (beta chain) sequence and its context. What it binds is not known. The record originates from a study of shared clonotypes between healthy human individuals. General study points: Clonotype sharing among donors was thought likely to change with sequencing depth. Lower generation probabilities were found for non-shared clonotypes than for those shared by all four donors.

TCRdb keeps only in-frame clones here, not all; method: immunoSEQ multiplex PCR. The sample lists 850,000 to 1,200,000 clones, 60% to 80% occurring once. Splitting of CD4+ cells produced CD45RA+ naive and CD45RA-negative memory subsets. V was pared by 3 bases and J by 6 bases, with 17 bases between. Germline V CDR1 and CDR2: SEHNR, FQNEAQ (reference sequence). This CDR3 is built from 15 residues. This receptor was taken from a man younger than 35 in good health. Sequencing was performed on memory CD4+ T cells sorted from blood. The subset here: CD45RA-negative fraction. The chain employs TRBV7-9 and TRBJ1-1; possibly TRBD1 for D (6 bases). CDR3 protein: CASSFYTGRAPEAFF. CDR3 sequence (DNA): TGTGCCAGCAGCTTTTATACAGGGAGGGCTCCTGAAGCTTTCTTT.